Presented here are 19 T cell receptor beta chains from one specimen sequenced in a study of technical replicates of blood from several donors. Sequencing was performed with immunoSEQ multiplex PCR; in TCRdb, only in-frame clones are kept and a portion is missing. The table records some 70,000 clones, 95% to 98% of them present only once. Sample: T cells isolated from PBMCs. These receptors came from a human donor in good health.

The chain employs TRBV28 and TRBJ1-4; tentatively, D is TRBD1 (5 bases). Trimming removed 5 bases from V and 1 base from J, with 8 bases in between. This CDR3 has 14 residues. CDR1 is MDHEN and CDR2 is SYDVKM in the germline V gene. CDR3 region: CASSLTGTNEKLFF. The CDR3 nucleotides are TGTGCCAGCAGTCTTACAGGAACTAATGAAAAACTGTTTTTT.

The chain uses TRBV5-1 and TRBJ2-3, with a possible D match to TRBD1 (5 bases). Germline V gives CDR1 SGHRS, CDR2 YFSETQ. V lost 0 bases, J lost 5 bases, and 13 bases lay in between. The CDR3 has 15 amino acids. In nucleotides, the CDR3 is TGCGCCAGCAGCTTGGCCTCAGGACAAAAAGATACGCAGTATTTT. Its translation is CASSLASGQKDTQYF. The variable domain in full, with the rest retrieved from reference TRBV5-1 and TRBJ2-3, is KAGVTQTPRYLIKTRGQQVTLSCSPISGHRSVSWYQQTPGQGLQFLFEYFSETQRNKGNFPGRFSGRQFSNSRSEMNVSTLELGDSALYLCASSLASGQKDTQYFGPGTRLTVL.

The chain combines TRBV7-9 with TRBJ2-7; 7 nucleotides match TRBD1. The CDR3 contains 15 residues. Germline CDR1 reads SEHNR; CDR2 reads FQNEAQ (reference sequence). The V segment lost 6 bases and the J segment 2 bases; nucleotides outside the gene matches: 10. DNA for the CDR3: TGTGCCAGCAGGCGAGAAGACAGGGTGCCCTACGAGCAGTACTTC. It specifies CASRREDRVPYEQYF.

The V and J genes are TRBV5-1 and TRBJ1-2; weak D call: TRBD1 (6 bases). The CDR3 extends over 13 amino acids. V was pared by 0 bases and J by 3 bases, with 6 bases between. Germline V gives CDR1 SGHRS, CDR2 YFSETQ. CDR3 DNA sequence: TGCGCCAGCAGCTTGGCAGGGGACTATGGCTACACCTTC. It is translated as CASSLAGDYGYTF.

V is TRBV13 and J is TRBJ1-2; maybe TRBD1 (5 bases). Germline V lookup: CDR1 PRHDT, CDR2 FYEKMQ (reference sequence). The CDR3 is made up of 15 amino acids. The V and J ends lost 2 bases and 6 bases respectively, with 16 bases between them. In DNA form, the CDR3 reads TGTGCCAGCAGCTTATACTCTGTGTCAGGGAATGGCTACACCTTC. It yields the protein CASSLYSVSGNGYTF.

The J gene is TRBJ1-2, the V gene TRBV5-8; the D gene is possibly TRBD1 (6 bases). CDR1 is SGHTS and CDR2 is YDEGEE in the germline V gene. Trimming pared 0 bases from V and 4 bases from J, leaving 10 bases between. The CDR3 covers 14 residues. The CDR3 region has the DNA TGTGCCAGCAGCTTGGCAGGACAGTCCTATGGCTACACCTTC. Protein product: CASSLAGQSYGYTF.

Comment on this clone: Other DNA sequences in the sample encode the same CDR3. V usage is TRBV29-1 and J usage is TRBJ1-2; 10 bases match TRBD1. Germline loops: CDR1 SQVTM, CDR2 ANQGSEA. The trim removed 4 bases at V and 6 bases at J, leaving 2 bases unmatched. The CDR3 is 12 residues long. The CDR3 spells CSVGQGADGYTF. The DNA for the CDR3 is TGCAGCGTTGGACAGGGGGCTGATGGCTACACCTTC.

This chain uses TRBV15 with TRBJ1-2; maybe TRBD1 (6 bases). This CDR3 region has 15 residues. The V end was cut by 0 bases, the J end by 6 bases, with 14 bases between. Germline lookup yields CDR1 LNHNV and CDR2 YYDKDF (reference sequence). CDR3 protein: CATSRDKGGQNGYTF. In DNA form, the CDR3 reads TGTGCCACCAGCAGAGATAAAGGTGGACAGAATGGCTACACCTTC.

V and J are TRBV5-1 and TRBJ1-5; D unclear. Germline V gives CDR1 SGHRS, CDR2 YFSETQ. V was trimmed by 0 bases and J by 3 bases, leaving 10 bases between them. CDR3 length equals 15 residues. The CDR3 protein is CASSLGLNPNQPQHF. CDR3 coding DNA: TGCGCCAGCAGCTTGGGACTGAACCCCAATCAGCCCCAGCATTTT.

The J gene is TRBJ1-2, the V gene TRBV7-6; TRBD1 aligns across 9 bases. V shed 5 bases and J 3 bases; nucleotides not matched to a gene: 7. The length of the CDR3 is 15 residues. Per the germline V gene, CDR1 is SGHVS and CDR2 is FNYEAQ. In DNA, the CDR3 is TGTGCCAGCAGCCACGGGACAGGGCAGGACTATGGCTACACCTTC. Translation gives CASSHGTGQDYGYTF.

The rearrangement uses TRBV6-5 and TRBJ1-1; 7 bases line up with TRBD1. Trimming cost V 2 bases and J 3 bases; bases outside gene matches: 3. CDR1 and CDR2 (germline): MNHEY, SVGAGI. CDR3 length equals 14 residues. CDR3 sequence: CASSYQGEYTEAFF. The CDR3 nucleotides are TGTGCCAGCAGTTACCAGGGGGAGTACACTGAAGCTTTCTTT.

The gene calls are TRBV9 and TRBJ2-3; D not resolved. The germline gives CDR1 SGDLS, CDR2 YYNGEE. The germline V and J ends were trimmed by 0 bases and 3 bases, with 11 bases remaining between them. CDR3 length equals 15 residues. As DNA, the CDR3 is TGTGCCAGCAGCGTAGAGGATAGCAGTACAGATACGCAGTATTTT. Translation: CASSVEDSSTDTQYF.

The chain employs TRBV18 and TRBJ1-1, with a possible D match to TRBD1 (6 bases). Between the trimmed V and J ends, which lost 6 bases and 0 bases, there was a span of 8 bases. CDR3 length equals 13 residues. CDR1 is KGHSH and CDR2 is LQKENI in the germline V gene. The CDR3 DNA reads TGTGCCAGCTCCGACAGGATGAACACTGAAGCTTTCTTT. This encodes CASSDRMNTEAFF.

This chain connects TRBV29-1 to TRBJ2-3; D unclear. Germline values: CDR1 SQVTM, CDR2 ANQGSEA. This CDR3 has 13 amino acids. Trimming pared 6 bases from V and 4 bases from J, leaving 14 bases between. CDR3 sequence reads: CSVAVSLADTQYF. The CDR3 nucleotides are TGCAGCGTGGCGGTTAGCTTGGCAGATACGCAGTATTTT.

The chain uses TRBV7-2 and TRBJ1-1; D is ambiguous. Germline lookup yields CDR1 SGHTA and CDR2 FQGNSA. The V and J ends lost 0 bases and 0 bases respectively, with 8 bases between them. The length of the CDR3 is 15 residues. The CDR3 DNA is TGTGCCAGCAGCTTAGCCCTATTCATGAACACTGAAGCTTTCTTT. This sequence encodes CASSLALFMNTEAFF.

The chain is built from TRBV6-1 and TRBJ1-4, with D uncertain. The CDR3 loop spans 17 amino acids. Germline CDR1 reads MNHNS; CDR2 reads SASEGT. V dropped 2 bases and J dropped 4 bases, with 17 bases sitting between them. This CDR3 is CASSEWSSPPLNEKLFF. CDR3 nucleotides: TGTGCCAGCAGTGAATGGAGTTCCCCGCCCCTTAATGAAAAACTGTTTTTT.

Only one count was recorded for this clone. One end of the junction fails to match germline, which may point to a read error. The gene calls are TRBV7-7 and TRBJ2-2, with TRBD2 matching over 9 bases. CDR3 length: 14 amino acids. Germline assignment: CDR1 SSHAT and CDR2 FNYEAQ (reference sequence). As DNA, the CDR3 is TGTGCTAGCAGCTTCAGCGGGAGGCCTGGGGAGCTGTTTTTT. The encoded protein is CASSFSGRPGELFF.

The CDR3 sequence: CASSPRIDSTDTQYF. CDR3 nucleotides: TGTGCCAGCTCACCGAGGATCGATAGCACAGATACGCAGTATTTT. The V and J genes are TRBV18 and TRBJ2-3; D gene ambiguous. The CDR3 has 15 residues. With 3 bases removed from V and 0 bases from J, the gap between germline ends came to 10 bases. In germline, CDR1 is KGHSH, CDR2 LQKENI.

The chain uses TRBV6-5 and TRBJ2-1; 7 bases fit TRBD1. With V trimmed by 0 bases and J by 3 bases, 2 bases remained unmatched. The V gene's germline CDR1 is MNHEY and CDR2 SVGAGI. This CDR3 has 15 residues. The DNA for the CDR3 is TGTGCCAGCAGTTACTCAACAGGGGTCTACAATGAGCAGTTCTTC. Translating gives CASSYSTGVYNEQFF.